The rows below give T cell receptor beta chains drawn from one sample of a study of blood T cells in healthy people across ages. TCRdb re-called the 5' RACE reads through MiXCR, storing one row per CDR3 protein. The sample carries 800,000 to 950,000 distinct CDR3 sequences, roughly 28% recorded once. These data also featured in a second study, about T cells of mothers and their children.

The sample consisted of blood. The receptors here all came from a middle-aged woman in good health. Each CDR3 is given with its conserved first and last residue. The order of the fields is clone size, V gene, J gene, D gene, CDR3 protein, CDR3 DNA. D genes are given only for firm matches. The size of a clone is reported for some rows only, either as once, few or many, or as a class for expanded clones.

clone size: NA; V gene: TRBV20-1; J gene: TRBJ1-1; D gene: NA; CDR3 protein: CSARDGKQDFYMNTEAFF; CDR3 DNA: TGCAGTGCTAGAGATGGAAAACAGGATTTCTACATGAACACTGAAGCTTTCTTT
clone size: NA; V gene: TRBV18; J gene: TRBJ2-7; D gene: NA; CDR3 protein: CASSPPSDEQYF; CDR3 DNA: TGTGCCAGCTCACCTCCCTCCGACGAGCAGTACTTC
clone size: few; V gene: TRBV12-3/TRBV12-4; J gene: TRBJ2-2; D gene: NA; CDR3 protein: CASSYVTGNTGELFF; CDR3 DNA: TGTGCCAGCAGTTATGTGACAGGGAACACCGGGGAGCTGTTTTTT
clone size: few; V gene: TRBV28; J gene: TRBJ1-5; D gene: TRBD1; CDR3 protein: CASSSGTGEVQPQHF; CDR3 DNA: TGTGCCAGCAGCTCCGGGACAGGGGAGGTTCAGCCCCAGCATTTT
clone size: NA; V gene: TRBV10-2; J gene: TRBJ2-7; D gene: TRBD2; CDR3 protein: CASSDGGERYF; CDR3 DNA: TGCGCCAGCAGTGATGGGGGGGAGCGGTACTTC
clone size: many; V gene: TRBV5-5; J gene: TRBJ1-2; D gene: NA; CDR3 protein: CASSPAGVLNYGYTF; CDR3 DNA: TGTGCCAGCAGCCCGGCGGGCGTTCTTAACTATGGCTACACCTTC
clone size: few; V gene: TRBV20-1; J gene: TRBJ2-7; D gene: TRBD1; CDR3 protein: CSAHAGTGKYEQYF; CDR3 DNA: TGCAGTGCTCACGCCGGGACAGGGAAATACGAGCAGTACTTC
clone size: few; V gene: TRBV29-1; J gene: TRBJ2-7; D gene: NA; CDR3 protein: CSVKGGGYEQYF; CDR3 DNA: TGCAGCGTAAAAGGAGGCGGGTACGAGCAGTACTTC
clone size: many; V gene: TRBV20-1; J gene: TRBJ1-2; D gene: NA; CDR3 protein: CSAPEEGYTF; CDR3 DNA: TGCAGTGCTCCAGAAGAGGGCTACACCTTC
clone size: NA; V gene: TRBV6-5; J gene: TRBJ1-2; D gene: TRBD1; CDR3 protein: CATMKGQGGGYTF; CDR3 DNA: TGTGCCACCATGAAAGGACAGGGGGGTGGCTACACCTTC
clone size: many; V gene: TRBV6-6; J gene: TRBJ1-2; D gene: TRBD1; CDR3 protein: CASSYGGQGANGYTF; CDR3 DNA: TGTGCCAGCAGTTACGGTGGACAGGGGGCGAATGGCTACACCTTC
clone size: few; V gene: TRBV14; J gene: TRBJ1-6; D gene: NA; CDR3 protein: CASSQEYREPLHF; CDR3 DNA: TGTGCCAGCAGCCAAGAATACAGGGAGCCCCTCCACTTT
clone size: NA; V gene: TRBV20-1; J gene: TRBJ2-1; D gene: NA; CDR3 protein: CSASPRSSYNEQFF; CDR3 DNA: TGCAGTGCTAGCCCTAGAAGCTCCTACAATGAGCAGTTCTTC
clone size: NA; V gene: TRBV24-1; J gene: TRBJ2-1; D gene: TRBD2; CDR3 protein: CATSDPGLAGTSSYNEQFF; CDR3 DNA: TGTGCCACCAGTGACCCGGGACTAGCGGGGACTTCCTCCTACAATGAGCAGTTCTTC
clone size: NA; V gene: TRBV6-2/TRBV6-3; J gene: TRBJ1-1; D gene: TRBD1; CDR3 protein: CASSQGKIAEAFF; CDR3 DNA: TGTGCCAGCTCACAGGGGAAGATCGCTGAAGCTTTCTTT
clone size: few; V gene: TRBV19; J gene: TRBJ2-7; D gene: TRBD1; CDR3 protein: CASSFGTGASYEQYF; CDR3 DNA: TGTGCCAGTAGTTTCGGGACAGGGGCCTCCTACGAGCAGTACTTC
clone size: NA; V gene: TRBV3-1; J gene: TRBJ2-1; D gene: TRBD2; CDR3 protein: CASSQDWGGSSYNEQFF; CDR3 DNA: TGTGCCAGCAGCCAAGATTGGGGGGGAAGCTCCTACAATGAGCAGTTCTTC
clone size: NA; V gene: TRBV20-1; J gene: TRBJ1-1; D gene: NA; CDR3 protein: CSVVGGGPEAFF; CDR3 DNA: TGCAGTGTCGTGGGGGGGGGACCTGAAGCTTTCTTT
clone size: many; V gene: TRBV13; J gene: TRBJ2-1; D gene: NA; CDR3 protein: CASSLRAGAYNEQFF; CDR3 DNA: TGTGCCAGCAGCTTACGGGCAGGGGCCTACAATGAGCAGTTCTTC
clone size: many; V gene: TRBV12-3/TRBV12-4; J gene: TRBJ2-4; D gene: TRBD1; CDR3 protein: CASSAGTAGTKNIQYF; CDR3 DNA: TGTGCCAGCAGTGCCGGGACAGCCGGGACCAAAAACATTCAGTACTTC
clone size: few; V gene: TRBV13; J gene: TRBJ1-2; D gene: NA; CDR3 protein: CACSLARANYGYTF; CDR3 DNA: TGTGCCTGCAGCTTAGCCAGGGCTAACTATGGCTACACCTTC
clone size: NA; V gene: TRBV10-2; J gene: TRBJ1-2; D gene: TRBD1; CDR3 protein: CASSESRRTGGQRYTF; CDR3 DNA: TGCGCCAGCAGTGAGTCGAGGAGGACAGGGGGACAACGCTACACCTTC
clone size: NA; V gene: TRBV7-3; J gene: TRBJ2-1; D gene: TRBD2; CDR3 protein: CACSLAVAGGRSGEQFF; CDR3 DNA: TGTGCCTGCAGCTTAGCGGTAGCGGGGGGGCGGAGTGGTGAGCAGTTCTTC
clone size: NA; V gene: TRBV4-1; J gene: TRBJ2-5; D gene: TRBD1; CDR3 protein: CTSSPRDSQETQYF; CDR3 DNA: TGCACCAGCAGCCCAAGGGACAGCCAAGAGACCCAGTACTTC
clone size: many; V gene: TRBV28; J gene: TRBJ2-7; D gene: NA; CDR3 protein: CASKGIEQYF; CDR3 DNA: TGTGCCAGCAAGGGGATCGAGCAGTACTTC
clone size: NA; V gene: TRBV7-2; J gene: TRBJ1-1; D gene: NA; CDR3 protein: CASSLQSSRVRTEAFF; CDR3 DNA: TGTGCCAGCAGCTTACAATCAAGTAGGGTTCGCACTGAAGCTTTCTTT
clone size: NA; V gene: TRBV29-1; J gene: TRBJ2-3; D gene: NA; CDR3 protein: CSVLTKDTQYF; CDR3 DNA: TGCAGCGTTCTAACCAAAGATACGCAGTATTTT
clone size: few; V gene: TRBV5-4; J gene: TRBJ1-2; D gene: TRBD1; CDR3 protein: CASSLDRDRYGYTF; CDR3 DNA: TGTGCCAGCAGCTTGGACCGGGACAGGTATGGCTACACCTTC
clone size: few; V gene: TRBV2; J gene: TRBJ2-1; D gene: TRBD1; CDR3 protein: CASSWTGRSYNEQFF; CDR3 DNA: TGTGCCAGCAGCTGGACAGGGCGGTCCTACAATGAGCAGTTCTTC
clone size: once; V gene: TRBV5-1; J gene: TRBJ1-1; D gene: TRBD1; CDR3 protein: CTSSLDRGTEAFF; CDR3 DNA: TGCACCAGCAGCTTGGACAGGGGGACTGAAGCTTTCTTT
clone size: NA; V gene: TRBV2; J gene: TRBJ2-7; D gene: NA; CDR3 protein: CASSAWTAPYEQYF; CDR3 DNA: TGTGCCAGCAGTGCTTGGACAGCACCTTACGAGCAGTACTTC
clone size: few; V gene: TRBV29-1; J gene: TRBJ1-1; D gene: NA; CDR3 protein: CSVGRQTVNTEAFF; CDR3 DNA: TGCAGCGTGGGACGCCAGACGGTGAACACTGAAGCTTTCTTT
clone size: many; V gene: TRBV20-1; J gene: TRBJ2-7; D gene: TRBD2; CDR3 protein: CSAPSGETYEQYF; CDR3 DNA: TGCAGTGCTCCTAGCGGGGAGACCTACGAGCAGTACTTC
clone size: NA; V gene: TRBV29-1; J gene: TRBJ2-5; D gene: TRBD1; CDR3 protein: CSGRPGQQETQYF; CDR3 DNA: TGCAGCGGGAGACCGGGACAGCAAGAGACCCAGTACTTC
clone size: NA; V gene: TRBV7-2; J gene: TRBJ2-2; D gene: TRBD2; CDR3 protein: CASSRRTSGGAGELFF; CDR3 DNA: TGTGCCAGCAGCCGCAGGACTAGCGGGGGGGCCGGGGAGCTGTTTTTT
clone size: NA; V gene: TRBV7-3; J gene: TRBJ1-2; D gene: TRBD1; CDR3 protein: CASSLGPGQGTDGGYTF; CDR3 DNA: TGTGCCAGCAGCTTAGGGCCGGGACAGGGGACAGACGGAGGCTACACCTTC
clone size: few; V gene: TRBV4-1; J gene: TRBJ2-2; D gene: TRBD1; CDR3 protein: CASSPKRTGVPGELFF; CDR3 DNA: TGCGCCAGCAGCCCGAAGAGGACAGGGGTTCCCGGGGAGCTGTTTTTT
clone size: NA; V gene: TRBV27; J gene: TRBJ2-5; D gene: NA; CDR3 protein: CASSLAGEQTQYF; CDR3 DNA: TGTGCCAGCAGTTTAGCTGGGGAACAGACCCAGTACTTC